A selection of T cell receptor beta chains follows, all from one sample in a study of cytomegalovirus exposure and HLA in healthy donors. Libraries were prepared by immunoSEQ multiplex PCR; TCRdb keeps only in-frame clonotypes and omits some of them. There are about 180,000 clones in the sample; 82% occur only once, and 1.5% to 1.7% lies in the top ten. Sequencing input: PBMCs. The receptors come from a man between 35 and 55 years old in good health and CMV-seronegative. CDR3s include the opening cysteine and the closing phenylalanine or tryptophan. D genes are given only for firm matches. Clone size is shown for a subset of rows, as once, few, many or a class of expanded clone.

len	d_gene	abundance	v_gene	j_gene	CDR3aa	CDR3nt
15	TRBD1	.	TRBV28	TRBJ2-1	CASSQAGRGQFEQFF	TGTGCCAGCAGCCAAGCGGGCAGGGGGCAGTTTGAGCAGTTCTTC
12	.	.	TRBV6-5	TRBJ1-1	CASSFSGAEAFF	TGTGCCAGCAGTTTTTCAGGGGCTGAAGCTTTCTTT
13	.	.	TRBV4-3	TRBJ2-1	CASSHLQGREQFF	TGCGCCAGCAGCCACTTACAGGGTCGGGAGCAGTTCTTC
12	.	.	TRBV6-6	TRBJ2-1	CASGGTYNEQFF	TGTGCCAGCGGGGGGACCTACAATGAGCAGTTCTTC
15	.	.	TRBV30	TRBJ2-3	CAWSVGSGRTDTQYF	TGTGCCTGGAGTGTAGGGTCAGGGAGGACAGATACGCAGTATTTT
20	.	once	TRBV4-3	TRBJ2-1	CASSQDSGGAVHASYNEQFF	TGCGCCAGCAGCCAAGATTCGGGTGGAGCCGTTCACGCCTCCTACAATGAGCAGTTCTTC
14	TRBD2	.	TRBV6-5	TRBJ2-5	CASRPAGQQETQYF	TGTGCCAGCCGACCAGCGGGGCAACAAGAGACCCAGTACTTC
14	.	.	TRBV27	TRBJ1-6	CASRPVEINSPLHF	TGTGCCAGCAGGCCGGTCGAGATTAATTCACCCCTCCACTTT
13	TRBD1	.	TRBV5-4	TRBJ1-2	CASSPTGGYGYTF	TGTGCCAGCAGCCCGACAGGGGGGTATGGCTACACCTTC
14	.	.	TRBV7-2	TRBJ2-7	CASSLVGTPSEQYF	TGTGCCAGCAGCTTAGTAGGGACTCCCTCCGAGCAGTACTTC
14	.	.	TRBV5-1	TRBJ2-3	CASSLNRGTDTQYF	TGCGCCAGCAGCTTGAACCGGGGGACAGATACGCAGTATTTT
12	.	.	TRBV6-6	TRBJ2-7	CASSYTSYEQYF	TGTGCCAGCAGTTACACTAGCTACGAGCAGTACTTC
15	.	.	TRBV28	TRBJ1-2	CASSTKHRANYGYTF	TGTGCCAGCAGTACCAAGCACAGGGCTAACTATGGCTACACCTTC
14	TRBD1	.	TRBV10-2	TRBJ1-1	CASSVTGMNTEAFF	TGCGCCAGCAGTGTGACAGGGATGAACACTGAAGCTTTCTTT
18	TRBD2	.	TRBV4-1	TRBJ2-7	CASSQDSGGSGRYYEQYF	TGCGCCAGCAGCCAAGATTCAGGGGGTAGCGGGAGATACTACGAGCAGTACTTC
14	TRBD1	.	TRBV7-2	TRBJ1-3	CASRKQGAGNTIYF	TGTGCCAGCAGGAAACAGGGGGCTGGAAACACCATATATTTT
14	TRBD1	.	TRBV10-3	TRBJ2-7	CAISERGQGSEQYF	TGTGCCATCAGTGAGAGGGGACAGGGGAGCGAGCAGTACTTC
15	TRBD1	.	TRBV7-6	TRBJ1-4	CASSRGTVTGEKLFF	TGTGCCAGCAGCCGGGGGACAGTTACGGGGGAAAAACTGTTTTTT
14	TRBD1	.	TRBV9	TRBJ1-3	CASSVGQGRNTIYF	TGTGCCAGCAGCGTCGGACAGGGGCGAAACACCATATATTTT
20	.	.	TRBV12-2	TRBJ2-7	CASRLVGMGTRVLLFYEQYF	.
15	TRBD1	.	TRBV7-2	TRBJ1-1	CASSFSQGAPHEAFF	TGTGCCAGCTCCTTCTCACAGGGGGCGCCCCACGAAGCTTTCTTT
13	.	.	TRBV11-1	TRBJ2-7	CASSLTGTYEQYF	TGTGCCAGCAGCTTAACAGGAACCTACGAGCAGTACTTC
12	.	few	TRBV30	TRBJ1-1	CAWTDSHTEAFF	TGTGCCTGGACAGACAGCCACACTGAAGCTTTCTTT
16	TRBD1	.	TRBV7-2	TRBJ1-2	CASSKDGTGDTYGYTF	TGTGCCAGCAGCAAGGACGGGACAGGGGATACCTATGGCTACACCTTC
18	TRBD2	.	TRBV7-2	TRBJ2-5	CASSLAGPWGGYQETQYF	TGTGCCAGCAGCTTAGCGGGCCCTTGGGGGGGGTACCAAGAGACCCAGTACTTC
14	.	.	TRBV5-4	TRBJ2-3	CASSPGLSQDTQYF	TGTGCCAGCAGCCCTGGACTAAGCCAAGATACGCAGTATTTT
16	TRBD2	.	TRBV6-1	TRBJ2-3	CASSELERGRTDTQYF	TGTGCCAGCAGTGAGCTTGAGCGGGGGCGCACAGATACGCAGTATTTT
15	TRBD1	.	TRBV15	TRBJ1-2	CATSRDPAGGWGYTF	TGTGCCACCAGCAGAGATCCCGCAGGGGGCTGGGGCTACACCTTC
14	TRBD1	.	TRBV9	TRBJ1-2	CASSGTGFVDGYTF	TGTGCCAGCAGCGGGACAGGGTTCGTGGATGGCTACACCTTC
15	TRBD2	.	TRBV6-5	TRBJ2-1	CASSYSSGSNNEQFF	TGTGCCAGCAGCTATTCTAGCGGGAGTAACAATGAGCAGTTCTTC
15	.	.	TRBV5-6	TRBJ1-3	CASSPPQGTGNTIYF	TGTGCCAGCAGCCCCCCGCAGGGAACAGGAAACACCATATATTTT
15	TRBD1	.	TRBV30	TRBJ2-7	CAWSVPWDRGYEQYF	TGTGCCTGGAGTGTACCCTGGGACAGGGGATACGAGCAGTACTTC
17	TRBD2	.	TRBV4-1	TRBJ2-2	CASSQGLAGGVTGELFF	TGCGCCAGCAGCCAAGGACTAGCGGGGGGAGTAACCGGGGAGCTGTTTTTT
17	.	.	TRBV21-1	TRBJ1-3	CASSKKLKSLSGNTIYF	TGTGCCAGCAGCAAAAAGCTTAAGAGCCTTTCTGGAAACACCATATATTTT
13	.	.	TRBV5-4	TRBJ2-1	CASSLTSKYEQFF	TGTGCCAGCAGCTTGACTAGCAAGTATGAGCAGTTCTTC
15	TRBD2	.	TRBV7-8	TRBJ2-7	CASSPAGLASYEQYF	TGTGCCAGCAGCCCGGCGGGACTAGCTTCCTACGAGCAGTACTTC
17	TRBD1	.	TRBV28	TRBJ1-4	CASSSYADRRPNEKLFF	TGTGCCAGCAGTTCGTATGCGGACAGGCGACCTAATGAAAAACTGTTTTTT
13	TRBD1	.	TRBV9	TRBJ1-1	CASSSGTGSSAFF	TGTGCCAGCAGCTCCGGGACAGGGTCTTCGGCTTTCTTT
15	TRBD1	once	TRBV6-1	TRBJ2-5	CASSSRTGDMKTQYF	TGTGCCAGCAGTTCCCGGACAGGGGATATGAAGACCCAGTACTTC
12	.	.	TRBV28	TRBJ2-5	CASSLYQETQYF	TGTGCCAGCAGTCTGTACCAAGAGACCCAGTACTTC
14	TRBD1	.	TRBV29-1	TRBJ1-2	CSAETGQGAWGYTF	TGCAGCGCGGAAACGGGGCAGGGGGCGTGGGGCTACACCTTC
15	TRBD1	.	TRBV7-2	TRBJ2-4	CASSGGQGFTNIQYF	TGTGCCAGCAGCGGGGGACAGGGGTTCACTAACATTCAGTACTTC
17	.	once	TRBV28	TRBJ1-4	CASSLSGQGMLEEKLFF	TGTGCCAGCAGTTTATCAGGCCAGGGGATGTTAGAGGAAAAACTGTTTTTT
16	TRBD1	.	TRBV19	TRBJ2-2	CASSMGTGGSDGELFF	TGTGCCAGTAGTATGGGCACAGGGGGCAGCGACGGGGAGCTGTTTTTT
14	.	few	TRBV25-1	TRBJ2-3	CASKDTGGTDTQYF	TGTGCCAGCAAGGACACTGGGGGCACAGATACGCAGTATTTT
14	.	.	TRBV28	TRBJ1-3	CASTIQRSGNTIYF	TGTGCCAGCACAATACAACGCTCTGGAAACACCATATATTTT
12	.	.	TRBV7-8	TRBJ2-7	CASSLAFRKQYF	TGTGCCAGCAGCTTAGCCTTCAGAAAGCAGTACTTC
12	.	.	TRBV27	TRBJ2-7	CTSSFSGLRQYF	TGTACCAGCAGTTTCTCAGGGTTGCGGCAGTACTTC
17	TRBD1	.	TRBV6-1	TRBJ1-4	CASSDPTGGIANEKLFF	TGTGCCAGCAGTGACCCGACAGGGGGAATAGCTAATGAAAAACTGTTTTTT
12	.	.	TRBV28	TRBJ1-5	CASTGGTQPQHF	TGTGCCAGCACGGGGGGAACTCAGCCCCAGCATTTT
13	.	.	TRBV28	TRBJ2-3	CASSVPSTDTQYF	TGTGCCAGCAGTGTCCCAAGCACAGATACGCAGTATTTT
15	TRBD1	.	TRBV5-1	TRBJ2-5	CASSSPDRVRETQYF	TGCGCCAGCAGCTCTCCCGACAGGGTGCGAGAGACCCAGTACTTC
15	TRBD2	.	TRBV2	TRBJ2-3	CASSPSGGRADTQYF	TGTGCCAGCAGTCCTAGCGGGGGGCGGGCAGATACGCAGTATTTT
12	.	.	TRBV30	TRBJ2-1	CAWSVWAREQFF	TGTGCCTGGAGTGTATGGGCCCGTGAGCAGTTCTTC
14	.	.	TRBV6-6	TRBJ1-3	CASSEAGAGNTIYF	TGTGCCAGCAGTGAGGCGGGGGCAGGAAACACCATATATTTT
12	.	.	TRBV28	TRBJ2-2	CASRSLTGELFF	TGTGCCAGCAGGTCTCTGACCGGGGAGCTGTTTTTT
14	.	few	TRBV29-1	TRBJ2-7	CSVGRGGASSEQYF	TGCAGCGTTGGAAGGGGGGGCGCTTCGAGTGAGCAGTACTTC
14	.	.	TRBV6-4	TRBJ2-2	CASKDRSGPGELFF	TGTGCCAGCAAGGACAGATCGGGCCCCGGGGAGCTGTTTTTT
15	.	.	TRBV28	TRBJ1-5	CASSLQGDSNQPQHF	TGTGCCAGCAGTTTGCAAGGGGATAGCAATCAGCCCCAGCATTTT